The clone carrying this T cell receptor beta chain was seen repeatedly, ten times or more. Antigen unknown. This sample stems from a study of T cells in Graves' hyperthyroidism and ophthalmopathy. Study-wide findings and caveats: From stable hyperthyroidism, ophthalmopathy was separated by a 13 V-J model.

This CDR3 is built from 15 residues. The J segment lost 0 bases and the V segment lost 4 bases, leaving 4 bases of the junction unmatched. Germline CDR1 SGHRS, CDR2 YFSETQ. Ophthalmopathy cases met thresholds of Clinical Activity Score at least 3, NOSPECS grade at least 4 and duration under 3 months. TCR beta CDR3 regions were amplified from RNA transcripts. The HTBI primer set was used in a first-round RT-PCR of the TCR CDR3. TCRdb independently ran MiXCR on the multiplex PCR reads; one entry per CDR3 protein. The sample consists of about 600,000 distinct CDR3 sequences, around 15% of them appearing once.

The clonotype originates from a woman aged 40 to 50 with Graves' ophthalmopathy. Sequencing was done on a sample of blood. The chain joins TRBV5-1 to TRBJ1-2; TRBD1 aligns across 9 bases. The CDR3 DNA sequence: TGCGCCAGCAGCCTCGGACAGGGGCCTAACTATGGCTACACCTTC. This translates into CASSLGQGPNYGYTF.